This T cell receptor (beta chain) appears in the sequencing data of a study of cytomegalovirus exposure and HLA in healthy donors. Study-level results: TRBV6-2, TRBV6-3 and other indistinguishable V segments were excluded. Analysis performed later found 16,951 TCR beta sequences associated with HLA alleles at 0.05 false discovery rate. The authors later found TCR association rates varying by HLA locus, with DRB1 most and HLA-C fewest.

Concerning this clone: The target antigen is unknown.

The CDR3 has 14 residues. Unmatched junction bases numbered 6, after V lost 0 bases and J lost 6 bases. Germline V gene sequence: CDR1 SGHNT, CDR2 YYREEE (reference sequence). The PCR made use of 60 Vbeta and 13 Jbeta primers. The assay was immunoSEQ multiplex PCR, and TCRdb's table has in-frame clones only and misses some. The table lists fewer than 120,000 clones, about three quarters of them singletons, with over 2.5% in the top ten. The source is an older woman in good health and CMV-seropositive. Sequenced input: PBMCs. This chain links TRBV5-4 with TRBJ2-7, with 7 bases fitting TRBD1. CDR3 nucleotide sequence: TGTGCCAGCAGCTTGGGACAGGGTGGGGTCGAGCAGTACTTC. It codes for CASSLGQGGVEQYF.